One and the same sample provided the 5 T cell receptor beta chains below, sequenced in a study of cytomegalovirus exposure and HLA in healthy donors. The PCR had 60 Vbeta and 13 Jbeta primers. Data came from immunoSEQ multiplex PCR; TCRdb stores just in-frame clones and leaves some out. The data show 210,000 or so clones, around four fifths seen once. The sequencing sample was made of PBMCs. The receptor set was obtained from a boy aged 2-15 years in good health and CMV-seronegative.

The gene calls are TRBV2 and TRBJ2-4; maybe TRBD2 (6 bases). The CDR3 extends over 13 amino acids. V gave up 7 bases and J gave up 9 bases, with 16 bases separating them. Germline loops: CDR1 SNHLY, CDR2 FYNNEI. The DNA for the CDR3 is TGTGCCAGCATGGCCAGGGAGGTGGGCATTCAGTACTTC. Residues: CASMAREVGIQYF. Supplemented by reference TRBV2 and TRBJ2-4, the full variable domain reads EPEVTQTPSHQVTQMGQEVILRCVPISNHLYFYWYRQILGQKVEFLVSFYNNEISEKSEIFDDQFSVERPDGSNFTLKIRSTKLEDSAMYFCASMAREVGIQYFGAGTRLSVL.

The chain joins TRBV6-1 to TRBJ2-5; a possible D gene is TRBD2 (6 bases). The CDR3 loop spans 18 amino acids. The V gene lost 1 base and the J gene lost 4 bases, with 22 bases spanning the gap. Germline CDR1 MNHNS, CDR2 SASEGT. This CDR3 reads CASSEGGVGTNGAETQYF. The CDR3 DNA follows: TGTGCCAGCAGTGAAGGGGGGGTCGGCACAAACGGGGCAGAGACCCAGTACTTC.

V gene TRBV7-9 combines with J gene TRBJ1-2; a possible D gene is TRBD1 (5 bases). Trimming took 3 bases from V and 2 from J, leaving 13 bases between them. The CDR3 consists of 15 residues. Germline loops: CDR1 SEHNR, CDR2 FQNEAQ (reference sequence). The CDR3 region has the DNA TGTGCCAGCAGCTTCTTGCGCGGGGCGAACTATGGCTACACCTTC. It is translated as CASSFLRGANYGYTF. The variable domain in full, completed from reference TRBV7-9 and TRBJ1-2, reads DTGVSQNPRHKITKRGQNVTFRCDPISEHNRLYWYRQTLGQGPEFLTYFQNEAQLEKSRLLSDRFSAERPKGSFSTLEIQRTEQGDSAMYLCASSFLRGANYGYTFGSGTRLTVV.

The chain carries TRBV9 and TRBJ2-2, with D possibly TRBD1 on 5 matching bases. Trimming took 3 bases from V and 1 from J, leaving 7 bases between them. The V gene's germline CDR1 is SGDLS and CDR2 YYNGEE. The CDR3 is 14 residues long. The DNA of the CDR3 is TGTGCCAGCAGCGACAGGAGGAACACCGGGGAGCTGTTTTTT. This codes for CASSDRRNTGELFF.

This chain connects TRBV25-1 to TRBJ1-2, with 9 bases that match TRBD1. Germline CDR1 and CDR2: MGHDK and SYGVNS. V shed 4 bases and J 4 bases; nucleotides not matched to a gene: 7. The CDR3 extends over 15 amino acids. The CDR3 nucleotides are TGTGCCAGCAGTGGACAGGGGGTCGGTGGCTATGGCTACACCTTC. This encodes CASSGQGVGGYGYTF.